The subject of this entry is one T cell receptor beta chain. Its matching antigen is unknown. This sample was included in a study of cytomegalovirus exposure and HLA in healthy donors. This CDR3 region has 12 residues. The germline CDR1 and CDR2 sequences are SQVTM and ANQGSEA. Trimming stripped 6 bases from V and 4 bases from J, with 10 bases between. Study-level points and caveats: As confirmed in vitro, three CMV-associated chains were specific for CMV antigens.

Assay: immunoSEQ multiplex PCR; the TCRdb copy retains only in-frame clones and omits some. The sample consists of some 130,000 clones, just under 85% of them appearing once. Sequenced: PBMCs. The sequence was obtained from a woman aged 25-40 years in good health and CMV-seronegative. This rearrangement joins TRBV29-1 to TRBJ2-1, with a possible D match to TRBD2 (5 bases). The CDR3 loop reads CSVERGYNEQFF. The CDR3 region has the DNA TGCAGCGTGGAGAGAGGGTACAATGAGCAGTTCTTC.